The 11 T cell receptor beta chains listed next were all sequenced from one sample in a study of breast tumors, draining lymph nodes, adjacent tissues. MiXCR, run by TCRdb on the multiplex PCR reads, gives a single entry per CDR3 protein. The data show about 21,000 distinct CDR3 sequences, with roughly 50% seen just once and less than 9.5% held by the top ten. The sample consisted of breast tumor tissue. The source of these receptors is a female donor with breast cancer. Some clones in this sample may be carry-over from other donors' samples.

This clonotype was detected ten times or more. V is TRBV6-5 and J is TRBJ2-7, with D possibly being TRBD2 (7 bases). The ends were cut back, 6 bases at V and 6 bases at J, with 21 bases in the middle. Germline CDR1 and CDR2: MNHEY and SVGAGI. The CDR3 covers 15 residues. The CDR3 bases are TGTGCCAGCAGGCGCGGGGGCGGGAGTTTGGGCGAGCAGTACTTC. Translated: CASRRGGGSLGEQYF.

This clonotype has a count of ten or more. The chain links TRBV11-3 to TRBJ2-7; 9 bases map to TRBD2. The CDR3 runs 16 residues. In germline, CDR1 is SGHNT, CDR2 YENEEA. V shed 5 bases and J 0 bases; nucleotides not matched to a gene: 8. CDR3 bases: TGTGCCAGCAGCCCCGGGACTAGCTGGGGCTCCTACGAGCAGTACTTC. It specifies CASSPGTSWGSYEQYF. Combining the CDR3 with reference TRBV11-3 and TRBJ2-7 gives the whole variable domain EAGVVQSPRYKIIEKKQPVAFWCNPISGHNTLYWYLQNLGQGPELLIRYENEEAVDDSQLPKDRFSAERLKGVDSTLKIQPAELGDSAVYLCASSPGTSWGSYEQYFGPGTRLTVT.

This clonotype was picked up many times. The chain is built from TRBV5-6 and TRBJ2-7, with 8 positions matching TRBD1. This CDR3 spans 13 amino acids. The germline V gene encodes CDR1 SGHDT and CDR2 YYEEEE. The V gene end was trimmed by 4 bases and the J gene end by 7 bases; junction bases not matched to a gene: 7. This CDR3 is CASSTKDREEQYF. The DNA for the CDR3 is TGTGCCAGCAGCACTAAGGACAGGGAGGAGCAGTACTTC.

As to this clonotype: This could be a read error, since a much larger clone is one nucleotide away. The CDR3 nucleotides are TGTGCCAGCAGTCACGGGACAGGGAGCTACGGGCAGTACTTC. Translated: CASSHGTGSYGQYF. The rearrangement links TRBV6-2 or TRBV6-3 to TRBJ2-7; 9 bases line up with TRBD1. This CDR3 contains 14 residues. Germline V gene sequence: CDR1 MNHEY, CDR2 SVGEGT.

As to this clonotype: The CDR3 ends on some other residue instead of the conserved phenylalanine or tryptophan, so this is likely a read error. This chain connects TRBV30 to TRBJ2-7, with TRBD1 matching over 7 bases. The CDR3 is made up of 14 amino acids. The germline V gene has CDR1 GTSNPN and CDR2 SVGIG (reference sequence). Trimming removed 6 bases from V and 6 bases from J; junction bases left unmatched: 14. The CDR3 sequence is CACSTGQSLPEQYL. Here the CDR3 DNA reads TGTGCCTGCTCAACGGGACAGTCCCTCCCCGAGCAGTACCTC.

For this clonotype: Sequence at one end of the junction differs from germline and may be a read error. The chain couples TRBV19 to TRBJ1-5, with TRBD1 as a possible D gene (6 bases). In germline, CDR1 is LNHDA, CDR2 SQIVND (reference sequence). The CDR3 sequence is 15 residues long. This CDR3 reads CASSTQQGRHQPQHF. In DNA, the CDR3 is TGTGCCAGTAGTACACAACAGGGACGCCATCAGCCCCAGCACTTT.

The chain combines TRBV5-1 with TRBJ2-5, with 13 positions matching TRBD2. J was trimmed by 4 bases and V by 3 bases; bases with no gene match: 3. Germline V gives CDR1 SGHRS, CDR2 YFSETQ. The CDR3 totals 15 residues. CDR3 sequence: CASSYGTSGTETQYF. CDR3 nucleotides: TGCGCCAGCAGCTACGGGACTAGCGGGACAGAGACCCAGTACTTC.

This clonotype was detected many times. This could be a read error, since a much larger clone is one nucleotide away. The chain carries TRBV20-1 and TRBJ2-7; 7 nucleotides match TRBD2. The length of the CDR3 is 14 residues. Germline CDR1 is DFQATT and CDR2 is SNEGSKA (reference sequence). CDR3 DNA: TGCAGTGCGTTAATCGGGAGGATTTCCTCCGAGCAGTACTTC. Translating gives CSALIGRISSEQYF.

This clonotype was counted ten times or more. J is TRBJ1-1 and V is TRBV5-1; no clear D gene. Trimming shortened V by 2 bases and J by 2 bases, and 10 bases separated the two germline ends. The CDR3 totals 14 residues. CDR1 and CDR2 (germline): SGHRS, YFSETQ. CDR3 sequence reads: CASSFVGSNTEAFF. The CDR3 coding sequence is TGCGCCAGCAGCTTCGTCGGAAGTAACACTGAAGCTTTCTTT.

This clonotype was seen ten or more times. The chain links TRBV5-5 to TRBJ2-7, with 7 nucleotides matching TRBD1. Germline CDR1 reads SGHKS; CDR2 reads YYEKEE (reference sequence). Trimming cost V 4 bases and J 0 bases; bases outside gene matches: 13. The CDR3 runs to 17 residues. The CDR3 sequence is CASSPNHATGLSYEQYF. In nucleotides, the CDR3 is TGTGCCAGCAGCCCCAACCACGCGACAGGGCTCTCCTACGAGCAGTACTTC.

The sample holds many counts of this clonotype. J is TRBJ1-5 and V is TRBV28; D call uncertain. Per the germline V gene, CDR1 is MDHEN and CDR2 is SYDVKM. The V end was cut by 5 bases, the J end by 3 bases, with 20 bases between. This CDR3 contains 17 residues. The CDR3 bases are TGTGCCAGCAGTCGTCGAACGGTTTTTACTATCAATCAGCCCCAGCATTTT. Protein: CASSRRTVFTINQPQHF.